This T cell receptor (beta chain) was profiled in a study of spatial heterogeneity in lung cancer. Background on the study: Untreated early-stage non-small cell lung cancer patients, roughly 75 in total, were the donors.

Per the germline V gene, CDR1 is KGHSH and CDR2 is LQKENI. The CDR3 covers 19 residues. V was clipped by 4 bases and J by 1 base; unmatched bases: 14. Time point described: blood at routine non-recurrence follow-up after resection. Extraction of whole RNA from tumor, nontumor lung or frozen PBMC preceded unsorted sequencing. Overall study results and limits: Ubiquitous expanded tumor TCRs appeared in blood more at resection than follow-up.

TCRdb reprocessed the 5' RACE reads via MiXCR and lists one record per CDR3 protein. The sample lists 95,000 to 130,000 distinct CDR3 sequences; 9% to 15% were seen once. A word on this clonotype: Its antigen remains unidentified.

The chain is built from TRBV18 and TRBJ1-4; TRBD1 matches 8 bases. This receptor was taken from a male donor with early-stage non-small cell lung cancer. Sequencing was performed on PBMCs, taken at follow-up. The CDR3 sequence: CASSRSPGQAQLTNEKLFF. The CDR3 DNA follows: TGTGCCAGCTCACGGAGTCCGGGACAGGCCCAACTAACTAATGAAAAACTGTTTTTT.